This T cell receptor (beta chain) derives from a study of cytomegalovirus exposure and HLA in healthy donors. The assay was immunoSEQ multiplex PCR, and TCRdb's table has in-frame clones only and misses some. The sample holds more than 200,000 clones, less than 95% seen once. The sequenced material came from PBMCs. This clonotype was sampled from a woman aged 30 to 39 in good health and CMV-seronegative.

CDR3 coding DNA: TGCGCCAGCAGCGCGGGACTAAGGGACACCGGGGAGCTGTTTTTT. It is translated as CASSAGLRDTGELFF. The V and J genes are TRBV5-1 and TRBJ2-2; 7 bases agree with TRBD2. After removal of 4 bases from V and 3 bases from J, the junction contained 6 bases not matched to a gene. This CDR3 spans 15 amino acids. Germline V gives CDR1 SGHRS, CDR2 YFSETQ.